This T cell receptor beta chain was retrieved from a study of shared clonotypes between healthy human individuals. Method: immunoSEQ multiplex PCR; TCRdb's copy keeps in-frame clones and lacks some. The profile covers around 2,000,000 clones, with about 95% appearing a single time and around 1.2% taken by the ten largest. Naive CD8 cells comprised CD45RO-negative, CCR7-positively selected cells, excluding terminally differentiated effector memory CD45RA+ cells. V was pared by 1 base and J by 5 bases, with 6 bases of the junction left unmatched. CDR1 SEHNR and CDR2 FQNEAQ come from the germline V gene (reference sequence). The CDR3 is 17 amino acids. Study findings and constraints: In contrast to clonotypes shared by all four donors, non-shared clonotypes had lower generation probabilities. Between a few donors, naive CD4 clonotypes were shared at a level of about 5%. The small donor group covered limited genetic and exposure diversity.

To note about this clone: Its antigen is undetermined.

The sample taken for sequencing was naive CD8+ T cells sorted from blood. The chain has TRBV7-9 and TRBJ2-7; 15 nucleotides agree with TRBD2. The receptor was isolated from a young man in good health. The CDR3 spells CASSLGTSGRARHEQYF. The CDR3 bases are TGTGCCAGCAGCTTAGGGACTAGCGGGAGGGCTCGGCACGAGCAGTACTTC.